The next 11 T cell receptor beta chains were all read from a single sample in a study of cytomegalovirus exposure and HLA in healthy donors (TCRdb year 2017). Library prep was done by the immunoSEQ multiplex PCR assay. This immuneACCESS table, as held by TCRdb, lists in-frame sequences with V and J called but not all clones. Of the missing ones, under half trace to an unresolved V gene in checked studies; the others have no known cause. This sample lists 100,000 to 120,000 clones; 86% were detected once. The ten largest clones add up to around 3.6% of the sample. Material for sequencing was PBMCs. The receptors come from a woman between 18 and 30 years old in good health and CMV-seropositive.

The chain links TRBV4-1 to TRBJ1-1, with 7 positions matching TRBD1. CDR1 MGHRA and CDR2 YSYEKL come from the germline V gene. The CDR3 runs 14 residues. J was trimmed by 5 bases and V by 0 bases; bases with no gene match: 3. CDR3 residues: CASSQDGRGTEAFF. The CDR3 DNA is TGCGCCAGCAGCCAAGATGGCAGGGGGACTGAAGCTTTCTTT.

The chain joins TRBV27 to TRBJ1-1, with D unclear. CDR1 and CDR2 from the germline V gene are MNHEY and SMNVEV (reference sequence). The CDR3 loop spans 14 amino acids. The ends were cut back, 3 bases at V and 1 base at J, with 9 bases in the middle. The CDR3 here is CASSFLTANTEAFF. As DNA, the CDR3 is TGTGCCAGCAGTTTCCTAACAGCGAACACTGAAGCTTTCTTT.

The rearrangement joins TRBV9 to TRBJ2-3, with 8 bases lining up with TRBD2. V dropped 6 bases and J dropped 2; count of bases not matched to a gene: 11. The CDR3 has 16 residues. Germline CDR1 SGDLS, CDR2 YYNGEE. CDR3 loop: CASTPARGVITDTQYF. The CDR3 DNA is TGTGCCAGCACCCCGGCGCGGGGGGTGATCACAGATACGCAGTATTTT.

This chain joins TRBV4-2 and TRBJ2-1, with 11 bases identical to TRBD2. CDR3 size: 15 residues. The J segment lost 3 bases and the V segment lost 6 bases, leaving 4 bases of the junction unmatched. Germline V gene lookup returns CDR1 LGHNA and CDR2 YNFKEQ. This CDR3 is CASRETSGDYNEQFF. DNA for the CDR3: TGTGCCAGCAGAGAGACTAGCGGGGACTACAATGAGCAGTTCTTC.

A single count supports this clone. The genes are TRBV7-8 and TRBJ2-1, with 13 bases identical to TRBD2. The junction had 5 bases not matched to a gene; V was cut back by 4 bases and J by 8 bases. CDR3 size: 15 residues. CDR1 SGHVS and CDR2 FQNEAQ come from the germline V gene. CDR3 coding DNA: TGTGCCAGCAGCTCTGGACTAGCGGGAGTCGATGAGCAGTTCTTC. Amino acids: CASSSGLAGVDEQFF.

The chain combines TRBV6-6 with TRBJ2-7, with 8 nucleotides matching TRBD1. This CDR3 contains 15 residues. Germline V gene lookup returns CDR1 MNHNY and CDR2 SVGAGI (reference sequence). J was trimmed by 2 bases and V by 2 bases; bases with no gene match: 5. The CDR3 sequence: CASSYETGETYEQYF. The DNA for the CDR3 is TGTGCCAGCAGTTACGAGACAGGGGAGACCTACGAGCAGTACTTC.

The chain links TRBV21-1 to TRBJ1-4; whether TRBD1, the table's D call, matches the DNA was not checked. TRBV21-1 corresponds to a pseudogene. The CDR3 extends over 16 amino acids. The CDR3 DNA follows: TGTGCCAGCAGCAAAGATCCCCGGGACAGGGTCCGAAAACTGTTTTTT. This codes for CASSKDPRDRVRKLFF.

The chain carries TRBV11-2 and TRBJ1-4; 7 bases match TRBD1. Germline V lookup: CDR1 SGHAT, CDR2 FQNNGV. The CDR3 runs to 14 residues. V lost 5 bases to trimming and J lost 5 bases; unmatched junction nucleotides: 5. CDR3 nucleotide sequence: TGTGCCAGCAGCCTACAGGGGATGAATGAAAAACTGTTTTTT. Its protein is CASSLQGMNEKLFF. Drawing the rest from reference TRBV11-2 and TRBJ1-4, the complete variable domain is EAGVAQSPRYKIIEKRQSVAFWCNPISGHATLYWYQQILGQGPKLLIQFQNNGVVDDSQLPKDRFSAERLKGVDSTLKIQPAKLEDSAVYLCASSLQGMNEKLFFGSGTQLSVL.

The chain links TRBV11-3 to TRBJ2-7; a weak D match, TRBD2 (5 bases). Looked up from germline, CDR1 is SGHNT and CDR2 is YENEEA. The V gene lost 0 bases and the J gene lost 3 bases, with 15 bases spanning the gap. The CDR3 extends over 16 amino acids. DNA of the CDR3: TGTGCCAGCAGCTTAGAAGCAGGACTTGCAAACTACGAGCAGTACTTC. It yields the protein CASSLEAGLANYEQYF.

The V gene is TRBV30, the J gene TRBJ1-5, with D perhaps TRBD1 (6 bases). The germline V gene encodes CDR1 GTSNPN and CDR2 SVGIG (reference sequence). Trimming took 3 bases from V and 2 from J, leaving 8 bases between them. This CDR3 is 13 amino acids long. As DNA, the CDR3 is TGTGCCTGGAGATCAGGGGGCAATCAGCCCCAGCATTTT. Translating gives CAWRSGGNQPQHF.

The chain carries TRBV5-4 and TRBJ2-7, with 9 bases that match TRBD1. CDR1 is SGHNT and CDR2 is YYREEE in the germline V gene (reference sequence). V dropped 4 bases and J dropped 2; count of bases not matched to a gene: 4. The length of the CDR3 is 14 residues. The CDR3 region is CASSPQGATYEQYF. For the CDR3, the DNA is TGTGCCAGCAGCCCACAGGGGGCCACCTACGAGCAGTACTTC. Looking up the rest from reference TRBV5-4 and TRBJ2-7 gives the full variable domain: ETGVTQSPTHLIKTRGQQVTLRCSSQSGHNTVSWYQQALGQGPQFIFQYYREEENGRGNFPPRFSGLQFPNYSSELNVNALELDDSALYLCASSPQGATYEQYFGPGTRLTVT.